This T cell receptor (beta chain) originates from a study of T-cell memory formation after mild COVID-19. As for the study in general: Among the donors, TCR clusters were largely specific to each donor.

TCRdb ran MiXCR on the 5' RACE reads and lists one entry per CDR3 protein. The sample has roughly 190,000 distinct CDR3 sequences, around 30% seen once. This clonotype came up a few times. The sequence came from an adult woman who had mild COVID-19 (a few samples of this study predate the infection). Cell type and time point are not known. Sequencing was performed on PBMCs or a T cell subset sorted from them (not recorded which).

CDR3 DNA: TGTGCCAGCAGTTTGGCGGCATACTCACCCCTCCACTTT. Translation: CASSLAAYSPLHF. The chain links TRBV27 to TRBJ1-6; no reliable D call. Trimming removed 3 bases at V and 10 bases at J, with 10 bases between. CDR1 is MNHEY and CDR2 is SMNVEV in the germline V gene (reference sequence). This CDR3 comprises 13 residues.